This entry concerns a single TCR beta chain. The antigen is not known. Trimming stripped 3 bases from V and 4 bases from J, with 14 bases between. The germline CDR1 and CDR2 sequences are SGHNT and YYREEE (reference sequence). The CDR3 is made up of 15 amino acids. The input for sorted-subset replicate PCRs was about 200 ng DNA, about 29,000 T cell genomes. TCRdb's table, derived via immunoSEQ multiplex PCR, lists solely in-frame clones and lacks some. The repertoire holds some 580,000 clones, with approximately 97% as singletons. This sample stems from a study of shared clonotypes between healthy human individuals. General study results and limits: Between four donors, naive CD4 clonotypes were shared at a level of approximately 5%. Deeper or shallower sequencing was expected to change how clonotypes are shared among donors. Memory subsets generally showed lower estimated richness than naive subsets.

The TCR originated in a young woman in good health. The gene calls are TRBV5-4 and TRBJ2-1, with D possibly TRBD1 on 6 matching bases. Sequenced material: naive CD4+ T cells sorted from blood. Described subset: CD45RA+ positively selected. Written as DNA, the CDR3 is TGTGCCAGCAGCTCCCGGGACAAAAGTTACAATGAGCAGTTCTTC. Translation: CASSSRDKSYNEQFF.